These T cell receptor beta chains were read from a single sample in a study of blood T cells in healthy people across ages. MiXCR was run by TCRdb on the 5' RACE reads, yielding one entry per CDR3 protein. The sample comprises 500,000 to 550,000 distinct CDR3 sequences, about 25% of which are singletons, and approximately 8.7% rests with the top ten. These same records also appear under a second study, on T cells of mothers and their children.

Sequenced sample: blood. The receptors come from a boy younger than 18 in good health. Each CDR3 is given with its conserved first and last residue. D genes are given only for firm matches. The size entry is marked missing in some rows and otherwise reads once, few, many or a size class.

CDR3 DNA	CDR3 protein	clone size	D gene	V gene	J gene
TGTGCCAGCACATGGGACAGGCAGGTTGGCTACACCTTC	CASTWDRQVGYTF	-	TRBD1	TRBV2	TRBJ1-2
TGCAGCGCCCGCAGGGTGACCTACAATGAGCAGTTCTTC	CSARRVTYNEQFF	few	-	TRBV29-1	TRBJ2-1
TGTGCCAGCAGGCTCAGGGGCCGGTGGTACGGCTACACCTTC	CASRLRGRWYGYTF	-	-	TRBV28	TRBJ1-2
TGTGCCAGCAGTTTATCCCGGACAGGGACCTACGAGCAGTACTTC	CASSLSRTGTYEQYF	few	TRBD1	TRBV28	TRBJ2-7
TGTGCCAGCAGTTTAGGCAGAATCTACGAGCAGTACTTC	CASSLGRIYEQYF	-	-	TRBV27	TRBJ2-7
TGTGCCAGCAGTATGGGACTTTTAGCTAACTATGGCTACACCTTC	CASSMGLLANYGYTF	few	-	TRBV12-3/TRBV12-4	TRBJ1-2
TGTGCCAGCAGCTCGGGGACCGGCTCGGCCCTCGATACGCAGTATTTT	CASSSGTGSALDTQYF	few	-	TRBV11-2	TRBJ2-3
TGTGCCAGCTCCCGAATAGCGGGAGGGTGGACAGATACGCAGTATTTT	CASSRIAGGWTDTQYF	-	TRBD2	TRBV28	TRBJ2-3
TGTGCCAGCAGTTACGGAGGTGGAAGTCGTGTGCAGTTCTTC	CASSYGGGSRVQFF	-	-	TRBV6-2/TRBV6-3	TRBJ2-1
TGTGCCAGCAGCTTAAGCAGGGGCGCTGAAGCTTTCTTT	CASSLSRGAEAFF	few	-	TRBV11-2	TRBJ1-1
TGTGCCAGCTCACCTTCGTACGAGGGTGTGGGCGGCTACACCTTC	CASSPSYEGVGGYTF	few	-	TRBV18	TRBJ1-2
TGTGCCAGCAGCTTAGCCCTGGGGGCGGGGCAGCCCCAGCATTTT	CASSLALGAGQPQHF	-	-	TRBV7-2	TRBJ1-5
TGTGCCAGCAGTACGCTAAGCGGGGGGTATGGCTACACCTTC	CASSTLSGGYGYTF	-	-	TRBV12-3/TRBV12-4	TRBJ1-2
TGTGCCAGCAGCCATGATAGGGCAGCATACAATGAGCAGTTCTTC	CASSHDRAAYNEQFF	few	-	TRBV11-2	TRBJ2-1
TGTGCCAGCATGACGACGTTAACGGATGGCTACACCTTC	CASMTTLTDGYTF	few	-	TRBV27	TRBJ1-2
TGTGCCTGGAGTTGGACAGGTCGAAATTCACCCCTCCACTTT	CAWSWTGRNSPLHF	few	TRBD1	TRBV30	TRBJ1-6
TGCAGTGCTAAGGTGTCTACCTACGAGCAGTACTTC	CSAKVSTYEQYF	few	-	TRBV20-1	TRBJ2-7
TGTGCCAGTAGTATGGGCGGGGGGGCCCAAGAGACCCAGTACTTC	CASSMGGGAQETQYF	few	TRBD2	TRBV19	TRBJ2-5
TGTGCCAGCAGCTTAAGGGGGGGGACTAGCTTTGTTACAGATACGCAGTATTTT	CASSLRGGTSFVTDTQYF	few	TRBD2	TRBV7-9	TRBJ2-3
TGCAGCGTAGACGGGACAGGGATTGACAAAAACATTCAGTACTTC	CSVDGTGIDKNIQYF	few	TRBD1	TRBV29-1	TRBJ2-4
TGTGCCAGCAGTGCGGGACTAGCGGGGAAAGAGACCCAGTACTTC	CASSAGLAGKETQYF	few	TRBD2	TRBV2	TRBJ2-5
TGTGCCAGCAGCCTAGGGAGGAACAGGCCGGTCAATGAGCAGTTCTTC	CASSLGRNRPVNEQFF	few	-	TRBV7-8	TRBJ2-1
TGTGCCAGCAGCCTGACTGGAACTTCCACAGATACGCAGTATTTT	CASSLTGTSTDTQYF	-	-	TRBV7-3	TRBJ2-3
TGCAGTGCTAGAGATCTCCGGGGGAAGTCAGAGACCCAGTACTTC	CSARDLRGKSETQYF	many	-	TRBV20-1	TRBJ2-5
TGCAGTGCTAGAGAGGGACAGGGGTATTACAATGAGCAGTTCTTC	CSAREGQGYYNEQFF	-	TRBD1	TRBV20-1	TRBJ2-1
TGTGCCAGCAGGCCCGAAAGAGGACGGTACTATGGCTACACCTTC	CASRPERGRYYGYTF	-	-	TRBV6-2/TRBV6-3	TRBJ1-2
TGTGCCAGCAGCCCGGACCCACCGAGCTCCTACAATGAGCAGTTCTTC	CASSPDPPSSYNEQFF	few	-	TRBV28	TRBJ2-1
TGTGCCAGCAGTTACGGACAGGGCTACGAGCAGTACTTC	CASSYGQGYEQYF	-	TRBD1	TRBV27	TRBJ2-7
TGTGCCAGCAGCTCGGCCTACCAAGAGACCCAGTACTTC	CASSSAYQETQYF	-	-	TRBV11-2	TRBJ2-5
TGTGCCAGTGGCCAATACTCCTCTGGCTACACCTTC	CASGQYSSGYTF	-	-	TRBV7-2	TRBJ1-2
TGTGCCAGCACCCTCGGGAGAGCCCGCTCTGGAAACACCATATATTTT	CASTLGRARSGNTIYF	few	-	TRBV28	TRBJ1-3
TGTGCCAGCAGTTACTCCGGGACCAAGGGTGAAAAACTGTTTTTT	CASSYSGTKGEKLFF	few	-	TRBV6-5	TRBJ1-4
TGTGCCAGCAGCCGCGGGACAGCCGCTAACTATGGCGACACCTTC	CASSRGTAANYGDTF	-	TRBD1	TRBV7-9	TRBJ1-2
TGCAGCGTTGTGGGGGGACTAGCCAAAAACATTCAGTACTTC	CSVVGGLAKNIQYF	-	-	TRBV29-1	TRBJ2-4
TGTGCCAGCAGCGAGGGACTAAAATTAGATACGCAGTATTTT	CASSEGLKLDTQYF	few	TRBD2	TRBV7-9	TRBJ2-3
TGTGCCAGCAGCTCCCTGATGGGATTTAGCACAGATACGCAGTATTTT	CASSSLMGFSTDTQYF	few	-	TRBV7-2	TRBJ2-3
TGTGCCAGCAGCCCTAACGTCGCGGGCAATCAGCCCCAGCATTTT	CASSPNVAGNQPQHF	-	-	TRBV9	TRBJ1-5
TGTGCCAGCAATAGCGGGAGATTCAATGAGCAGTTCTTC	CASNSGRFNEQFF	-	TRBD2	TRBV12-3/TRBV12-4	TRBJ2-1
TGTGCCAGCAGCGTAGGGGCAGGGAGAGAAAAACTGTTTTTT	CASSVGAGREKLFF	few	-	TRBV9	TRBJ1-4
TGTGCCAGCAGTTTTAACCGGGACTATGGCTACACCTTC	CASSFNRDYGYTF	few	-	TRBV12-3/TRBV12-4	TRBJ1-2
TGCGCCAGCAGCTGGTGGACGGCAACTAATGAAAAACTGTTTTTT	CASSWWTATNEKLFF	-	-	TRBV5-1	TRBJ1-4
TGTGCCAGCAGTTTCGCTCTCATCAGTCACGAGCAGTACTTC	CASSFALISHEQYF	-	-	TRBV27	TRBJ2-7